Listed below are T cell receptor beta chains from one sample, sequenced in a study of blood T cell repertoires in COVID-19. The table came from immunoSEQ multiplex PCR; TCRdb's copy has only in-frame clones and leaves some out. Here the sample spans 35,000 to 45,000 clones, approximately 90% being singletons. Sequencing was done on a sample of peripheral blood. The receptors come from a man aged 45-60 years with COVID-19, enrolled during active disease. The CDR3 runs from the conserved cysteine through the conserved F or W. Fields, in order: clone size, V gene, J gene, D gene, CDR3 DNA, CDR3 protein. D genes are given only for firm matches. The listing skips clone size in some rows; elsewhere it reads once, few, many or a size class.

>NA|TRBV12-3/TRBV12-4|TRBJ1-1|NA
TGTGCCAGCAGTTTAACGGTAAACACTGAAGCTTTCTTT
CASSLTVNTEAFF
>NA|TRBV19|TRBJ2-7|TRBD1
TGTGCCAGTAGTCGGACAGGGACCACCTCCTACGAGCAGTACTTC
CASSRTGTTSYEQYF
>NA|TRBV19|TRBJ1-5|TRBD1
TGTGCCAGTGGGGGGACAGGGCGGATGCAGCCCCAGCATTTT
CASGGTGRMQPQHF
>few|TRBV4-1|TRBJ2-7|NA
TGCGCCAGCAGCCAAGGGGACGGGAGTTCCTACGAGCAGTACTTC
CASSQGDGSSYEQYF
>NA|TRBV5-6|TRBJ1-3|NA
TGTGCCAGCAGCTTGGGTGGAGCAGGGAAATTCGGAAACACCATATATTTT
CASSLGGAGKFGNTIYF
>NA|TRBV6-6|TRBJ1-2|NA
TGTGCCAGCAGTTTTTCGGGGGGCGATGGCTACACCTTC
CASSFSGGDGYTF
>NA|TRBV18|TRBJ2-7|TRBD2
TGTGCCAGCTCATCTAGCGGGGACTCCTACGAGCAGTACTTC
CASSSSGDSYEQYF
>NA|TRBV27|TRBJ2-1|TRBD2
TGTGCCAGCAGTCGGACTAGTATAAATGAGCAGTTCTTC
CASSRTSINEQFF
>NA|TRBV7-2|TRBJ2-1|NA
TGTGCCAGCAGCTTACGACGGGACGTCAGGGGTAATGAGCAGTTCTTC
CASSLRRDVRGNEQFF
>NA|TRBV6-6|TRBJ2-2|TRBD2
TGTGCCAGCAGCCGAATGCCGGACCTAGCGGAGAACACCGGGGAGCTGTTTTTT
CASSRMPDLAENTGELFF
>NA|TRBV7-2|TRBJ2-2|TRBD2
TGTGCCAGCAGCTTAAATAGCGGGAGTCGGACCGGGGAGCTGTTTTTT
CASSLNSGSRTGELFF
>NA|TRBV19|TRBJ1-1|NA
TGTGCCAGTAGTATAAGCGCGTGGAATATCACGGTGGTTTACACTGAAGCTTTCTTT
CASSISAWNITVVYTEAFF
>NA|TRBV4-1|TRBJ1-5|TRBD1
TGCGCCAGCAGCCCAATCGGGACAGACGATCAGCCCCAGCATTTT
CASSPIGTDDQPQHF
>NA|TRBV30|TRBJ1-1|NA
TGTGCCTGGAGGCCGGACTCCACTGAAGCTTTCTTT
CAWRPDSTEAFF
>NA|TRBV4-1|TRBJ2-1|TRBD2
TGCGCCAGCAGCCAAGTCACAGCGGGACTTTACAATGAGCAGTTCTTC
CASSQVTAGLYNEQFF
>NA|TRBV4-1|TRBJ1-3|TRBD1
TGCGCCAGCAGCCCGACAGGGGCCCTATCTGGAAACACCATATATTTT
CASSPTGALSGNTIYF
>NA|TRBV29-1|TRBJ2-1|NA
TGCAGCGTTGAACTAGCCTCCAATGAGCAGTTCTTC
CSVELASNEQFF
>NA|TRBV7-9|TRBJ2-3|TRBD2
TGTGCCAGCAGCTTAGCGCGTCTAGCGGGAGGATTGGGCACAGATACGCAGTATTTT
CASSLARLAGGLGTDTQYF
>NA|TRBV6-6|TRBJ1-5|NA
TGTGCCAGCAGAGACTCGGGTCAAGATAGCAATCAGCCCCAGCATTTT
CASRDSGQDSNQPQHF
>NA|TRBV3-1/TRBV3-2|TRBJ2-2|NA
TGTGCCAGCAGCCAAGCGGGAGAGGCCGGGGAGCTGTTTTTT
CASSQAGEAGELFF
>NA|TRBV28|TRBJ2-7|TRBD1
TGTGCCAGCAGTTTTCGGGACAGAAACTTCCCCTTCTTC
CASSFRDRNFPFF
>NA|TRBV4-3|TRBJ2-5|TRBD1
TGCGCCAGCAGCCAAGATCTGCGAGGACAGGGACAACCCCAAGAGACCCAGTACTTC
CASSQDLRGQGQPQETQYF
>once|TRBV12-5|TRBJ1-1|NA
TGTGCTAGTGGTTCCACGGGGGACACTGAAGCTTTCTTT
CASGSTGDTEAFF
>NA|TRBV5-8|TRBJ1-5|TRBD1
TGTGCCAGCAGCCCGGGGACAGGGAAATATCAGCCCCAGCATTTT
CASSPGTGKYQPQHF
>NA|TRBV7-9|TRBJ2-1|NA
TGTGCCAGCAGCTCCTCACGTACAGGGTTAGGTTTCTTC
CASSSSRTGLGFF